A single sample gave rise to the 4 T cell receptor beta chains below, sequenced in a study of technical replicates of blood from a few donors. Generated by immunoSEQ multiplex PCR, the TCRdb table keeps only in-frame clones and is missing some. The sample consists of roughly 69,000 clones, about 97% of them appearing once. Sequencing was carried out using T cells isolated from PBMCs. The source is a human donor in good health.

V and J are TRBV29-1 and TRBJ1-1; D not certain. Germline CDR1 reads SQVTM; CDR2 reads ANQGSEA. The CDR3 loop spans 13 amino acids. V lost 8 bases to trimming and J lost 5 bases, with 18 bases between them. CDR3 protein: CSHTKGGSTEAFF. The CDR3 bases are TGCAGCCATACCAAGGGAGGTAGTACTGAAGCTTTCTTT.

This clone was detected only once. V gene TRBV7-9 combines with J gene TRBJ1-5; 7 nucleotides agree with TRBD1. The CDR3 extends over 15 amino acids. CDR1 is SEHNR and CDR2 is FQNEAQ in the germline V gene (reference sequence). Losses at the gene ends were 3 bases for V and 7 bases for J; bases not matched to a gene: 9. CDR3 DNA sequence: TGTGCCAGCAGCTTCGATCTAGGGGGCGGGCAGCCCCAGCATTTT. Residues: CASSFDLGGGQPQHF.

The chain combines TRBV13 with TRBJ2-5; a possible D gene is TRBD1 (5 bases). Trimming took off 5 bases at V and 8 bases at J, with 15 bases between the two ends. Germline V gene data show CDR1 as PRHDT and CDR2 as FYEKMQ (reference sequence). CDR3 length: 13 amino acids. CDR3: CASSAPPQGTQYF. CDR3 DNA: TGTGCCAGCAGCGCCCCGCCTCAGGGTACCCAGTACTTC.

The rearrangement joins TRBV30 to TRBJ2-3, with TRBD2 matching 13 bases. V lost 2 bases to trimming and J lost 6 bases; unmatched junction nucleotides: 8. The CDR3 totals 16 residues. Per the germline V gene, CDR1 is GTSNPN and CDR2 is SVGIG (reference sequence). The CDR3 nucleotides read TGTGCCTGGAGTACCGGGACTAGCGGGACAGGGGATACGCAGTATTTT. It specifies CAWSTGTSGTGDTQYF.